This T cell receptor beta chain originates from a study of OX40 agonist ivuxolimab in advanced cancers. About the study: Of the participants, about 40% had some prior anti-PD-1, anti-PD-L1 or anti-CTLA-4 therapy, which was allowed.

This CDR3 spans 16 amino acids. CDR1 and CDR2 (germline): MNHEY, SMNVEV (reference sequence). Trimming cost V 0 bases and J 0 bases, with 10 bases left between them. Clones were sequenced by immunoSEQ multiplex PCR, and TCRdb holds only the in-frame ones, with some missing. The sample contains tens of thousands of clones, roughly nine tenths of which appear only once. With autoimmune disease history or systemic immunosuppression, patients were excluded. Study-level points and caveats: Partly responding patients at 0.1-3.0 mg/kg showed some of the smallest clonal expansion.

As to this clone: Antigen: not known.

The sequence was collected from an adult with an advanced solid tumor such as melanoma, head and neck, liver or kidney cancer. Here the sequenced sample was CD4+ or CD8+ T cells sorted from blood, taken in a trial of the OX40 agonist ivuxolimab. V and J are TRBV27 and TRBJ2-3, with no clear D. The CDR3 DNA reads as TGTGCCAGCAGTTTATCTGTCAGATCTAGCACAGATACGCAGTATTTT. Amino acid sequence: CASSLSVRSSTDTQYF.